This entry lists 22 T cell receptor beta chains sequenced from one sample in a study of blood T cells in healthy people across ages. Alongside a J-beta primer mix, a sample-barcoded 5' primer served in a second PCR lasting about 7 to 12 cycles. TCRdb re-analysed the 5' RACE reads in MiXCR, keeping a single row per CDR3 protein. The sample yields roughly 1.5 million distinct CDR3 sequences, approximately 43% seen once. The sample was blood. The receptors were sampled from a woman in her late teens or twenties in good health.

As to this clonotype: Lacking the conserved final phenylalanine or tryptophan, this CDR3 likely reflects a read error. The chain carries TRBV29-1 and TRBJ2-1; 7 bases align to TRBD2. This CDR3 has 14 amino acids. Per the germline V gene, CDR1 is SQVTM and CDR2 is ANQGSEA. With V trimmed by 7 bases and J by 4 bases, 10 bases remained unmatched. The CDR3 region has the DNA TGCAGCGCTCTCCGGGGGGAGATTTACAATGAGCAGTTCTTA. The encoded protein is CSALRGEIYNEQFL.

The V and J genes are TRBV6-5 and TRBJ2-5; tentatively, D is TRBD2 (5 bases). Trimming stripped 0 bases from V and 0 bases from J, with 11 bases between. The CDR3 contains 16 residues. The V gene's germline CDR1 is MNHEY and CDR2 SVGAGI. In nucleotides, the CDR3 is TGTGCCAGCAGTTACTCTGGCACGGGGTACCAAGAGACCCAGTACTTC. It translates to CASSYSGTGYQETQYF.

V and J are TRBV5-1 and TRBJ2-1, with a tentative D call TRBD1 (7 bases). CDR3 size: 12 residues. In germline, CDR1 is SGHRS, CDR2 YFSETQ. V was trimmed by 4 bases and J by 9 bases, leaving 11 bases between them. The CDR3 reads CASSQGGPEQFF. The DNA for the CDR3 is TGCGCCAGCAGCCAGGGGGGACCTGAGCAGTTCTTC.

The chain carries TRBV12-3 or TRBV12-4 and TRBJ1-2, with D uncertain. This CDR3 has 12 residues. V lost 3 bases and J 7 bases, leaving 9 bases between the germline ends. CDR3 nucleotides: TGTGCCAGCAGTTTTGGGCAGGCTGGCTACACCTTC. Protein sequence: CASSFGQAGYTF.

This clonotype was counted a few times. The V call is TRBV20-1, the J call TRBJ1-1; TRBD1 matches at 9 bases. The CDR3 length is 13 residues. With 5 bases clipped from V and 1 base from J, the junction kept 2 bases outside the gene matches. Looked up from germline, CDR1 is DFQATT and CDR2 is SNEGSKA (reference sequence). CDR3: CSAPDRGNTEAFF. As DNA, the CDR3 is TGCAGTGCTCCGGACAGGGGGAACACTGAAGCTTTCTTT.

Regarding this clonotype: A much larger clone differs from this one at a single base, so this may be a read error. The V call is TRBV10-3, the J call TRBJ2-1; no reliable D call. The CDR3 runs to 12 residues. Germline values: CDR1 ENHRY, CDR2 SYGVKD. V dropped 10 bases and J dropped 8 bases, with 15 bases sitting between them. The CDR3: CATRNILDEQFF. For the CDR3, the DNA is TGTGCCACCAGGAACATATTAGATGAGCAGTTCTTC.

The chain couples TRBV4-2 to TRBJ1-1; D unclear. Germline assignment: CDR1 LGHNA and CDR2 YNFKEQ. This CDR3 spans 14 amino acids. Trimming pared 7 bases from V and 0 bases from J, leaving 12 bases between. In DNA form, the CDR3 reads TGTGCCAGCAAACGTGGAGGTCTGAACACTGAAGCTTTCTTT. Translating it yields CASKRGGLNTEAFF.

The sample holds a few counts of this clonotype. This chain connects TRBV5-1 to TRBJ2-5, with 11 bases that match TRBD2. The DNA end is more similar to TRBJ2-7, so the J call may be wrong. Germline V CDR1 and CDR2: SGHRS, YFSETQ. This CDR3 has 14 residues. The CDR3 DNA reads as TGCGCCAGCAGTGTCACTAGCGGGAGCCCCGAGCAGTACTTC. Translated, it gives CASSVTSGSPEQYF.

This clonotype was observed a few times. This chain links TRBV20-1 with TRBJ1-5; D not certain. Germline V gene data show CDR1 as DFQATT and CDR2 as SNEGSKA (reference sequence). The CDR3 length is 15 residues. V lost 0 bases and J 7 bases, leaving 16 bases between the germline ends. DNA of the CDR3: TGCAGTGCTAGAGACCCGCGTGAATTCGGACAGCCCCAGCATTTT. This translates into CSARDPREFGQPQHF.

The V and J genes are TRBV20-1 and TRBJ2-1; no firm D call. V was cut by 2 bases and J by 6 bases, with 11 bases left in between. This CDR3 is built from 13 residues. Germline V gene data show CDR1 as DFQATT and CDR2 as SNEGSKA (reference sequence). This CDR3 reads CSARYIVGNEQFF. The CDR3 DNA is TGCAGTGCTAGATACATCGTGGGCAATGAGCAGTTCTTC.

The rearrangement uses TRBV5-6 and TRBJ2-1, with TRBD2 matching 12 bases. Germline CDR1 is SGHDT and CDR2 is YYEEEE. After removal of 3 bases from V and 4 bases from J, the junction contained 5 bases not matched to a gene. There are 16 residues in the CDR3. CDR3 in amino acids: CASSWGTSGFYNEQFF. CDR3 nucleotide sequence: TGTGCCAGCAGCTGGGGGACTAGCGGGTTTTACAATGAGCAGTTCTTC.

This clonotype was counted between two and nine times. The chain links TRBV9 to TRBJ1-1; 7 bases agree with TRBD1. The CDR3 loop spans 16 amino acids. After removal of 1 base from V and 5 bases from J, the junction contained 11 bases not matched to a gene. Germline CDR1 reads SGDLS; CDR2 reads YYNGEE. As DNA, the CDR3 is TGTGCCAGCAGCGTACGGGTAGGGGGCCCGAGGACTGAAGCTTTCTTT. As protein: CASSVRVGGPRTEAFF.

This chain connects TRBV14 to TRBJ2-7, with 12 nucleotides matching TRBD2. V dropped 4 bases and J dropped 7; count of bases not matched to a gene: 11. CDR1 and CDR2 from the germline V gene are SGHDN and FVKESK. The CDR3 contains 16 residues. CDR3 bases: TGTGCCAGCAGCCCGACTAGCGGGAGACCTTACAATGAGCAGTACTTC. It is translated as CASSPTSGRPYNEQYF. The variable domain in full, with the rest retrieved from reference TRBV14 and TRBJ2-7, is EAGVTQFPSHSVIEKGQTVTLRCDPISGHDNLYWYRRVMGKEIKFLLHFVKESKQDESGMPNNRFLAERTGGTYSTLKVQPAELEDSGVYFCASSPTSGRPYNEQYFGPGTRLTVT.

The chain employs TRBV9 and TRBJ2-5, with D possibly TRBD2 on 5 matching bases. In germline, CDR1 is SGDLS, CDR2 YYNGEE. This CDR3 comprises 14 residues. Trimming stripped 4 bases from V and 5 bases from J, with 15 bases between. CDR3 nucleotides: TGTGCCAGCAGCTTTAATAGCGAGAGCGAGACCCAGTACTTC. The encoded protein is CASSFNSESETQYF.

This chain links TRBV20-1 with TRBJ1-4; D may be TRBD1 (5 bases). CDR1 is DFQATT, CDR2 SNEGSKA, per germline (reference sequence). CDR3 length: 14 amino acids. V was shortened by 6 bases and J by 5 bases, with 16 bases between the two germline ends. This chain's CDR3 is CSAGPGTGNEKLFF. The CDR3, as DNA: TGCAGTGCAGGACCCGGGACTGGGAATGAAAAACTGTTTTTT.

The chain combines TRBV7-2 with TRBJ1-1; tentatively, D is TRBD1 (5 bases). The germline V gene has CDR1 SGHTA and CDR2 FQGNSA. The V gene lost 4 bases and the J gene lost 11 bases, with 17 bases spanning the gap. The CDR3 covers 13 residues. The CDR3 region has the DNA TGTGCCAGCAGCTCAGGGTCCTGGGGGTACGCTTTCTTT. Residues: CASSSGSWGYAFF.

There are a few counts of this clonotype. V and J are TRBV4-3 and TRBJ2-5; 9 bases are a match to TRBD2. The V gene's germline CDR1 is LGHNA and CDR2 YSLEER. J was trimmed by 4 bases and V by 0 bases; bases with no gene match: 6. The CDR3 is 16 amino acids. CDR3 nucleotide sequence: TGCGCCAGCAGCCAAGAAGCTAGCGGGACGGGAGAGACCCAGTACTTC. Translation gives CASSQEASGTGETQYF.

There are many counts of this clonotype. CDR3 in DNA: TGCAGCGTTTACAGGACAGGGGCCAACGTCCTGACTTTC. Its translation: CSVYRTGANVLTF. This chain links TRBV29-1 with TRBJ2-6, with D tentatively TRBD1 (5 bases). CDR1 and CDR2 from the germline V gene are SQVTM and ANQGSEA. This CDR3 contains 13 residues. The V and J ends lost 5 bases and 4 bases respectively, with 9 bases between them.

This clonotype was recorded many times. The genes are TRBV5-1 and TRBJ1-2; unclear D gene. Trimming pared 4 bases from V and 6 bases from J, leaving 16 bases between. The germline CDR1 and CDR2 sequences are SGHRS and YFSETQ. The CDR3 sequence is 14 residues long. This chain's CDR3 is CASSKDSGGNGYTF. The DNA for the CDR3 is TGCGCCAGCAGCAAGGATTCAGGAGGGAATGGCTACACCTTC.

This clonotype was recorded many times. The chain recombines TRBV12-3 or TRBV12-4 with TRBJ1-2, with D unresolved. The V end lost 5 bases, the J end lost 8 bases, and 12 bases lay between the germline ends. The CDR3 has 12 amino acids. CDR3 in amino acids: CASSPGGDGYTF. The DNA of the CDR3 is TGTGCCAGCAGTCCCGGCGGCGACGGCTACACCTTC.

The V gene is TRBV12-3 or TRBV12-4, the J gene TRBJ1-5, with 7 bases aligning to TRBD1. This CDR3 comprises 16 residues. V dropped 2 bases and J dropped 4; count of bases not matched to a gene: 8. Here the CDR3 reads CASSLRGRDSNQPQHF. The CDR3 nucleotides are TGTGCCAGCAGTTTAAGGGGAAGGGACAGTAATCAGCCCCAGCATTTT.

The chain has TRBV12-3 or TRBV12-4 and TRBJ1-2; a possible D gene is TRBD1 (5 bases). The CDR3 runs 13 residues. The ends were cut back, 6 bases at V and 8 bases at J, with 16 bases in the middle. The CDR3 spells CASRHQGSGGYTF. CDR3 bases: TGTGCCAGCAGACACCAGGGTTCGGGGGGCTACACCTTC.